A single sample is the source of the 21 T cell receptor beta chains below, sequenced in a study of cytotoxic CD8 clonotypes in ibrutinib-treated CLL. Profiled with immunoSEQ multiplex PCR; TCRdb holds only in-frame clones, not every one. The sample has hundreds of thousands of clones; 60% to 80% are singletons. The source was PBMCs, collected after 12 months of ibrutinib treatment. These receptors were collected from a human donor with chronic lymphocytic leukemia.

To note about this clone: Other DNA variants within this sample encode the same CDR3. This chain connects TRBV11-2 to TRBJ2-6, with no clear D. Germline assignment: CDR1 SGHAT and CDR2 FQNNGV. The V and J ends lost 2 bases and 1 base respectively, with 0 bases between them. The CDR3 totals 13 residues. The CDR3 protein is CASSLSGANVLTF. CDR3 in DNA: TGTGCCAGCAGCTTATCTGGGGCCAACGTCCTGACTTTC.

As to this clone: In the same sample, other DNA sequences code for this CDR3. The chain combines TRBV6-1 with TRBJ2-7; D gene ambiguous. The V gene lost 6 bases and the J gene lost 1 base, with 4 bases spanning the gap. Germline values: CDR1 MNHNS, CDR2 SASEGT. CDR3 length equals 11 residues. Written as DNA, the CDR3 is TGTGCCAGCAGACTATCCTACGAGCAGTACTTC. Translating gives CASRLSYEQYF.

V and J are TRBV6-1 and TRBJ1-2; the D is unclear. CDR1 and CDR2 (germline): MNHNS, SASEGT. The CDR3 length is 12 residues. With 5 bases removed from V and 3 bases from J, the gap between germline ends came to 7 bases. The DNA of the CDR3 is TGTGCCAGCAGTTCAGACTACTATGGCTACACCTTC. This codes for CASSSDYYGYTF.

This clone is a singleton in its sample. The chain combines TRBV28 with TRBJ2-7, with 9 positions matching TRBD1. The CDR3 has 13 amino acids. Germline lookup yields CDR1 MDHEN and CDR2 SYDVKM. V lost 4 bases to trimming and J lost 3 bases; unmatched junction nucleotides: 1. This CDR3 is CASSWGQGYEQYF. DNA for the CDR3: TGTGCCAGCAGTTGGGGACAGGGCTACGAGCAGTACTTC.

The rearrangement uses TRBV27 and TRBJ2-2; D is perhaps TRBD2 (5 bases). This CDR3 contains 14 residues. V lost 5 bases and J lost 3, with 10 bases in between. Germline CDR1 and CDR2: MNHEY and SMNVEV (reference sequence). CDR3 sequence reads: CASSLVRDTGELFF. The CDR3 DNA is TGTGCCAGCAGTCTAGTGCGGGACACCGGGGAGCTGTTTTTT.

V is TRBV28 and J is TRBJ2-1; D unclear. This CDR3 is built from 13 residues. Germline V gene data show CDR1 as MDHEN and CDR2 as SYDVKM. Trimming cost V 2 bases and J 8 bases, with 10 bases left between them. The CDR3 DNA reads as TGTGCCAGCAGTTTAGACCAGGTCGATGAGCAGTTCTTC. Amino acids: CASSLDQVDEQFF.

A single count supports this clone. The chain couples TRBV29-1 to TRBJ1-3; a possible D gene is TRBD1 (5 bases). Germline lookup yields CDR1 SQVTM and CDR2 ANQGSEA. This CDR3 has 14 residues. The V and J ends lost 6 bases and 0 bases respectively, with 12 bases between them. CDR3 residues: CSVLRGNSGNTIYF. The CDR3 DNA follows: TGCAGCGTCCTCCGGGGGAACTCTGGAAACACCATATATTTT.

The CDR3 nucleotides are TGTGCCAGCAGCCGCAACCTCCACTTT. Translation gives CASSRNLHF. The chain has TRBV3-1 (or the pseudogene TRBV3-2) and TRBJ1-6; D is undetermined. V was clipped by 4 bases and J by 15 bases, with 4 bases between them. CDR1 and CDR2 from the germline V gene are LGHDT and YNNKEL (reference sequence). CDR3 length: 9 amino acids.

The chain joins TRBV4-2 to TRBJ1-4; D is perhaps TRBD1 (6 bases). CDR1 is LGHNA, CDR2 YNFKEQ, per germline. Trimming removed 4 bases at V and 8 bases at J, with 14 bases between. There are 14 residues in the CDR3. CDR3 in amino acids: CASSPTGPGEKLFF. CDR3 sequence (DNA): TGTGCCAGCAGCCCCACAGGGCCGGGGGAAAAACTGTTTTTT.

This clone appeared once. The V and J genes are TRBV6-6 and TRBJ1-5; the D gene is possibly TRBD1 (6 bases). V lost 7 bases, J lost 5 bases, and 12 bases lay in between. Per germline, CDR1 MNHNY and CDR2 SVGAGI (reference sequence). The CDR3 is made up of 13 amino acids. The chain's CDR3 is CASTPGADQPQHF. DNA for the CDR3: TGTGCCAGCACCCCGGGGGCAGATCAGCCCCAGCATTTT.

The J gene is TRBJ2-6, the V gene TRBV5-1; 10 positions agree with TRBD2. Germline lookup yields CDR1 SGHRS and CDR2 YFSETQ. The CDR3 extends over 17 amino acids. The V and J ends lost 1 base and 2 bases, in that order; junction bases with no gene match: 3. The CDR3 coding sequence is TGCGCCAGCAGCTTGAAACTAGCGGGGACTGGGGCCAACGTCCTGACTTTC. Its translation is CASSLKLAGTGANVLTF.

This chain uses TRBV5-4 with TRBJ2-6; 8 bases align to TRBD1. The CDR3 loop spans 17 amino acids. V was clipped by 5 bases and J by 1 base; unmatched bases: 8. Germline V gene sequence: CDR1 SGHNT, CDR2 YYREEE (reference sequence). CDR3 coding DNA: TGTGCCAGCAGTGCCGGGACAGGACTGTCTGGGGCCAACGTCCTGACTTTC. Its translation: CASSAGTGLSGANVLTF.

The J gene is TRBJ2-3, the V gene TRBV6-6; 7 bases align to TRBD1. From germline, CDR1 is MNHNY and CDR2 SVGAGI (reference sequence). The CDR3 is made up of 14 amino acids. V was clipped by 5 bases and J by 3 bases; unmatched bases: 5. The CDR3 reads CASSQGQFTDTQYF. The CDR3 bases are TGTGCCAGCAGTCAGGGACAGTTTACAGATACGCAGTATTTT.

CDR3 sequence: CASSGGTATTNEKLFF. The CDR3 DNA follows: TGTGCCAGCAGCGGAGGGACAGCCACAACTAATGAAAAACTGTTTTTT. This chain uses TRBV9 with TRBJ1-4; 7 bases fit TRBD1. Germline assignment: CDR1 SGDLS and CDR2 YYNGEE. CDR3 length equals 16 residues. The V and J ends lost 3 bases and 0 bases, in that order; junction bases with no gene match: 5.

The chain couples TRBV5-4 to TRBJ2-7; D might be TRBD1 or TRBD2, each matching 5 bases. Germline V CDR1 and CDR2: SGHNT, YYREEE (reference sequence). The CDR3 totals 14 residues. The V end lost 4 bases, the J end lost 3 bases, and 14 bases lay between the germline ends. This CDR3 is CASSLGRRNYEQYF. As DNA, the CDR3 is TGTGCCAGCAGCCTGGGACGGCGGAACTACGAGCAGTACTTC.

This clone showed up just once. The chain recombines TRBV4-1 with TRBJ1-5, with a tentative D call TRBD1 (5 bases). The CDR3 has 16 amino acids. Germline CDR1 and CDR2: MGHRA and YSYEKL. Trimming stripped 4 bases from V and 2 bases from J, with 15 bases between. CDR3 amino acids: CASSLGRGMGNQPQHF. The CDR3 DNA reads TGCGCCAGCAGCCTGGGGAGGGGAATGGGCAATCAGCCCCAGCATTTT.

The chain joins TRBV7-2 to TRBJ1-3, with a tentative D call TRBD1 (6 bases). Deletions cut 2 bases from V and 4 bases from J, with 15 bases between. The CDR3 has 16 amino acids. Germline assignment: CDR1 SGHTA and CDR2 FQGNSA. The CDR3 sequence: CASSLNREFTGNTIYF. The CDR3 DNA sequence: TGTGCCAGCAGCTTAAACAGGGAATTCACCGGAAACACCATATATTTT.

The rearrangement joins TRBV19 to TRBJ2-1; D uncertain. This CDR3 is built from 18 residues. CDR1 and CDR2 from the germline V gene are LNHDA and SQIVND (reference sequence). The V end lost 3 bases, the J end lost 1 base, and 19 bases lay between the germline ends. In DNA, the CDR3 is TGTGCCAGTAGTATGGGTAGGTTGGCTAGGCGATCCTACAATGAGCAGTTCTTC. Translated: CASSMGRLARRSYNEQFF.

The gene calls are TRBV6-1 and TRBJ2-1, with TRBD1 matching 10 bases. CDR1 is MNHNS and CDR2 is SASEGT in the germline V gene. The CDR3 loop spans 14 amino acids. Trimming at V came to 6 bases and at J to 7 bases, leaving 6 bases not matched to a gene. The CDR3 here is CASRSGTGVNEQFF. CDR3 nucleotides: TGTGCCAGCAGGTCCGGGACAGGGGTTAATGAGCAGTTCTTC.

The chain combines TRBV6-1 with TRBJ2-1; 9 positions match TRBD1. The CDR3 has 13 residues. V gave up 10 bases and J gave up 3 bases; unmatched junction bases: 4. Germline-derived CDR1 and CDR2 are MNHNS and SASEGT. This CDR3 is CATPGQGYNEQFF. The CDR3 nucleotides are TGTGCCACTCCGGGACAGGGCTACAATGAGCAGTTCTTC.

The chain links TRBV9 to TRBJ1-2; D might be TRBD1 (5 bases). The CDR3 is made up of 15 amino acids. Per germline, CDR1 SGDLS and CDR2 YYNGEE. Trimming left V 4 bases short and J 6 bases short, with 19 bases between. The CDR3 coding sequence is TGTGCCAGCAGCACCCGGGACCCCGGGACTGATGGCTACACCTTC. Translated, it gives CASSTRDPGTDGYTF.